This TCR beta chain was retrieved from a study of blood T cell repertoires in COVID-19. Generated by immunoSEQ multiplex PCR, the TCRdb table keeps only in-frame clones and is missing some. This repertoire shows 260,000 or so clones, about four fifths found once; its top ten account for about 3.9%. Sequenced: PBMCs or T cells enriched from blood (not recorded which). The sequence was obtained from a woman aged 40 to 49 who had been exposed to COVID-19.

CDR3 sequence reads: CASSLWRGQGIDTQYF. The CDR3 bases are TGTGCCAGCAGTTTATGGCGGGGGCAGGGAATAGATACGCAGTATTTT. The chain has TRBV27 and TRBJ2-3; the D gene is possibly TRBD2 (7 bases). The V gene's germline CDR1 is MNHEY and CDR2 SMNVEV (reference sequence). The V gene lost 1 base and the J gene lost 5 bases, with 16 bases spanning the gap. The CDR3 is made up of 16 amino acids.